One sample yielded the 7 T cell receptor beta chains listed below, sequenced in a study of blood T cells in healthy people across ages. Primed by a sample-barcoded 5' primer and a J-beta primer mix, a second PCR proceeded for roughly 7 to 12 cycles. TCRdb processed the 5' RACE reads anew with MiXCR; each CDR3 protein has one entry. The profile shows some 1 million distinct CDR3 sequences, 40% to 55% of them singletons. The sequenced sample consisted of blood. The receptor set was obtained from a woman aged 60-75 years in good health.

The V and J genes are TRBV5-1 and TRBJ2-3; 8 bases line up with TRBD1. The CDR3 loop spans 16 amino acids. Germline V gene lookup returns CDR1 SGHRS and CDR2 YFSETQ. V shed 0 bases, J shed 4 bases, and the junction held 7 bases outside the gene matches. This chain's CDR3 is CASSLAPQGASDTQYF. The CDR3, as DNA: TGCGCCAGCAGCTTGGCCCCGCAGGGGGCGTCAGATACGCAGTATTTT. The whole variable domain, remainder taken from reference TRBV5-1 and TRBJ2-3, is KAGVTQTPRYLIKTRGQQVTLSCSPISGHRSVSWYQQTPGQGLQFLFEYFSETQRNKGNFPGRFSGRQFSNSRSEMNVSTLELGDSALYLCASSLAPQGASDTQYFGPGTRLTVL.

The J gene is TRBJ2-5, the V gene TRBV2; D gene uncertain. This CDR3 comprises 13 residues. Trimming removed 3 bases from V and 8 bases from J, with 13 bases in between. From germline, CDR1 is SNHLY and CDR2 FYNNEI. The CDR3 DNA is TGTGCCAGCAGTGATACACCGGAAGGTACCCAGTACTTC. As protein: CASSDTPEGTQYF.

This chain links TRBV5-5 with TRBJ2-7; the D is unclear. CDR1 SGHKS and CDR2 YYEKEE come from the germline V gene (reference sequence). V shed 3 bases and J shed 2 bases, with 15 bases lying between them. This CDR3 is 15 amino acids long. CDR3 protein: CASSSVSGNAYEQYF. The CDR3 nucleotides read TGTGCCAGCAGCTCCGTGTCAGGTAATGCCTACGAGCAGTACTTC.

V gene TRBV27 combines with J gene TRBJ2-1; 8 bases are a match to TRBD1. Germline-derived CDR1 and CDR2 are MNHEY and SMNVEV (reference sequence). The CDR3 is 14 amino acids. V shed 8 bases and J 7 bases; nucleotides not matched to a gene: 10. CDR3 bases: TGTGCCAGCGGGGAGGCAGGGGGCTTTAATGAGCAGTTCTTC. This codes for CASGEAGGFNEQFF.

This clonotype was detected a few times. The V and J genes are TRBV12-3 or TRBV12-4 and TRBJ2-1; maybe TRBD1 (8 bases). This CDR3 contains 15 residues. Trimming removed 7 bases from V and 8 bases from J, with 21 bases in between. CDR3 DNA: TGTGCCAGCACCCAGACAGGGGCCGCGGGGGATGAGCAGTTCTTC. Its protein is CASTQTGAAGDEQFF.

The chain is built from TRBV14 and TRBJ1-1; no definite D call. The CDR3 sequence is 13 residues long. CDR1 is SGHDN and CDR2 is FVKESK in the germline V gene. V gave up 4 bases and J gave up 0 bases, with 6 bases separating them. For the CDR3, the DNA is TGTGCCAGCAGCCGGAAGTTGAACACTGAAGCTTTCTTT. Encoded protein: CASSRKLNTEAFF.

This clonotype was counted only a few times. CDR3 bases: TGTGCCAGCAGCCCGGTATCCCTTAGGTCTAGCGGGGTTCGCAATGAGCAGTACTTC. Its protein is CASSPVSLRSSGVRNEQYF. This sequence joins TRBV6-1 and TRBJ2-1; 9 nucleotides agree with TRBD2. The end of the DNA aligns better with TRBJ2-7, so the J call may be wrong. The CDR3 runs 19 residues. Germline assignment: CDR1 MNHNS and CDR2 SASEGT.